The clone carrying this TCR beta chain was recorded many times. The entry originates in a study of human T cells and chemical hapten exposure. Overall study: Per-sample variation in TCR yield stemmed mainly from small pooled library volume differences.

One entry per CDR3 protein results from TCRdb running MiXCR on the RACE reads. The sample yields some 300,000 distinct CDR3 sequences, 5% to 6.5% seen once. Germline V gene lookup returns CDR1 MNHEY and CDR2 SVGEGT. The CDR3 sequence is 15 residues long. The ends lost 1 base at V and 2 bases at J; junction bases unmatched: 4. Sample time point: pre-sensitization, week 0. Treatment indicated: therapeutic diphenylcyclopropenone sensitization with weekly scalp DPC. The source was whole blood, collected in connection with sensitization to the hapten diphenylcyclopropenone (DPC). This chain connects TRBV6-2 or TRBV6-3 to TRBJ2-5, with 7 bases identical to TRBD2. The clonotype comes from a woman aged 18-29 years with alopecia areata. Some clones in this sample may be carry-over from other donors' samples. This CDR3 is CASSYLAGEQETQYF. Written as DNA, the CDR3 is TGTGCCAGCAGTTACTTGGCGGGAGAACAAGAGACCCAGTACTTC.